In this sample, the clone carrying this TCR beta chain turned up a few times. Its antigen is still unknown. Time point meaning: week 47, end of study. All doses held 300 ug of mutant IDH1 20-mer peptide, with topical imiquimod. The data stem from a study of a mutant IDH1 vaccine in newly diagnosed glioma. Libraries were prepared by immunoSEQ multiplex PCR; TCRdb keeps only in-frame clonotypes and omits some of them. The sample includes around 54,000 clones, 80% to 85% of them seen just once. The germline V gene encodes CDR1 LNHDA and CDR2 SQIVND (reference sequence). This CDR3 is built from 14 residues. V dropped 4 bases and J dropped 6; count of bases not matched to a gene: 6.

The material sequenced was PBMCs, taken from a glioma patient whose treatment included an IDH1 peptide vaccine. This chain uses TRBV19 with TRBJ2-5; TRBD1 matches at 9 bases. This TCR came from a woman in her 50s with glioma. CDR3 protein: CASSNRTGVKTQYF. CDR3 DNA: TGTGCCAGTAGTAATAGGACAGGGGTGAAGACCCAGTACTTC. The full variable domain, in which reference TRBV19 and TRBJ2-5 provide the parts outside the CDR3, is DGGITQSPKYLFRKEGQNVTLSCEQNLNHDAMYWYRQDPGQGLRLIYYSQIVNDFQKGDIAEGYSVSREKKESFPLTVTSAQKNPTAFYLCASSNRTGVKTQYFGPGTRLLVL.